This T cell receptor (beta chain) originates from a study of T-cell memory formation after mild COVID-19. CDR3 length: 14 amino acids. Trimming left V 5 bases short and J 4 bases short, with 14 bases between. Germline V gene lookup returns CDR1 MNHEY and CDR2 SVGAGI. From the 5' RACE reads, TCRdb called clonotypes with MiXCR, one entry per CDR3 protein. This sample has 200,000 to 300,000 distinct CDR3 sequences, with 9.4% found just once. The receptor's source is a man aged 18-30 years who had mild COVID-19 (a few samples of this study predate the infection). Cell type and time point are not known. The chain joins TRBV6-5 to TRBJ2-5; a possible D gene is TRBD1 (7 bases). The sequenced sample consisted of PBMCs or a T cell subset sorted from them (not recorded which). The CDR3, as DNA: TGTGCCAGCAGTCCTAGGAGGGGGCGAGAGACCCAGTACTTC. Translated: CASSPRRGRETQYF.